One sample yielded the 8 T cell receptor beta chains listed below, sequenced in a study of a mutant IDH1 vaccine in newly diagnosed glioma. TCRdb's table, derived via immunoSEQ multiplex PCR, lists solely in-frame clones and lacks some. In the table there are about 92,000 clones, about 82% of which are singletons. Time point indicated: baseline, week 1 (first vaccination visit). The treatment denotes: pre-vaccination baseline after standard-of-care therapy. The source material was PBMCs, sampled from a glioma patient treated with radiotherapy, temozolomide or both. The receptor set was obtained from a man in his forties with glioma.

The V gene is TRBV30, the J gene TRBJ2-5, with a weak D call TRBD2 (6 bases). The CDR3 runs to 14 residues. Trimming cost V 5 bases and J 3 bases, with 16 bases left between them. Germline-derived CDR1 and CDR2 are GTSNPN and SVGIG (reference sequence). Here the CDR3 reads CAWGRGGVEETQYF. The CDR3, as DNA: TGTGCCTGGGGCCGGGGCGGGGTTGAAGAGACCCAGTACTTC.

This chain uses TRBV5-1 with TRBJ2-7; D not resolved. Germline V gene lookup returns CDR1 SGHRS and CDR2 YFSETQ. Trimming shortened V by 4 bases and J by 6 bases, and 14 bases separated the two germline ends. CDR3 length: 13 residues. The CDR3 region has the DNA TGCGCCAGCAGCCTTCGACCCGACGGCGAGCAGTACTTC. This gives the protein CASSLRPDGEQYF.

This clone was observed a handful of times. The gene calls are TRBV5-1 and TRBJ1-1; weak D call: TRBD1 (6 bases). The V and J ends lost 2 bases and 2 bases respectively, with 13 bases between them. CDR1 is SGHRS, CDR2 YFSETQ, per germline. The CDR3 length is 15 residues. This CDR3 is CASSLQGNANTEAFF. The CDR3 nucleotides read TGCGCCAGCAGCTTACAGGGAAATGCAAACACTGAAGCTTTCTTT.

The chain has TRBV4-2 and TRBJ2-3, with TRBD2 matching 8 bases. The CDR3 sequence is 15 residues long. CDR1 and CDR2 (germline): LGHNA, YNFKEQ. Germline trimming cut 1 base from V and 3 bases from J; bases unmatched to any gene: 3. The chain's CDR3 is CASSQAGGLTDTQYF. The CDR3 DNA reads TGTGCCAGCAGCCAAGCGGGGGGGCTGACAGATACGCAGTATTTT.

This clone appeared once. The chain recombines TRBV2 with TRBJ2-7; D is perhaps TRBD1 (5 bases). Germline lookup yields CDR1 SNHLY and CDR2 FYNNEI. The V end lost 7 bases, the J end lost 5 bases, and 15 bases lay between the germline ends. The CDR3 has 13 amino acids. The CDR3 protein is CASMQGEDHEQYF. The CDR3 DNA reads as TGTGCCAGCATGCAGGGTGAGGACCACGAGCAGTACTTC.

The V call is TRBV11-2, the J call TRBJ2-1, with D perhaps matching TRBD2 (5 bases). Germline loops: CDR1 SGHAT, CDR2 FQNNGV. CDR3 length equals 13 residues. Trimming left V 2 bases short and J 12 bases short, with 14 bases between. CDR3 nucleotide sequence: TGTGCCAGCAGCTTATCAGTAGGAGGCGGGCAGTTCTTC. Translating gives CASSLSVGGGQFF.

The chain recombines TRBV28 with TRBJ2-7, with TRBD1 as a possible D gene (6 bases). Germline CDR1 MDHEN, CDR2 SYDVKM. The CDR3 consists of 13 residues. Deletions cut 4 bases from V and 5 bases from J, with 12 bases between. For the CDR3, the DNA is TGTGCCAGCAGTTGGACAGCGACCCACGAGCAGTACTTC. Translation: CASSWTATHEQYF.

The rearrangement uses TRBV7-2 and TRBJ1-3; unclear D gene. The CDR3 contains 17 residues. V was trimmed by 0 bases and J by 0 bases, leaving 12 bases between them. The germline V gene encodes CDR1 SGHTA and CDR2 FQGNSA. DNA for the CDR3: TGTGCCAGCAGCTTAGCGGCCACCTATTCCTCTGGAAACACCATATATTTT. This encodes CASSLAATYSSGNTIYF.